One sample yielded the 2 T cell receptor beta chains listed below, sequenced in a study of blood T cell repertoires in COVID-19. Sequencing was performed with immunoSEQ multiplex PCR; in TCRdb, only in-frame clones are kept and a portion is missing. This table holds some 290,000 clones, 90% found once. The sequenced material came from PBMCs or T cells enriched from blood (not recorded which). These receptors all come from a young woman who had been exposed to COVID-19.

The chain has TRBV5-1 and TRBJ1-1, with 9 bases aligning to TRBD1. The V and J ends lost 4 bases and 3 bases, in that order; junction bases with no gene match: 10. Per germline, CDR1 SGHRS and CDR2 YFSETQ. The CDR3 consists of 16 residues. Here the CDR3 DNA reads TGCGCCAGCAGCGCGATGCCGGGACAGGGCTACACTGAAGCTTTCTTT. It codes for CASSAMPGQGYTEAFF.

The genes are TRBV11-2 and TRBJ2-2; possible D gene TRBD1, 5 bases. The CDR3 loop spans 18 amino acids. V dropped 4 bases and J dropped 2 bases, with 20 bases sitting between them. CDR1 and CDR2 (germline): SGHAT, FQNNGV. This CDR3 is CASSSTPVGRDNTGELFF. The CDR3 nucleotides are TGTGCCAGCAGCTCAACCCCGGTCGGCAGGGATAACACCGGGGAGCTGTTTTTT.